This T cell receptor (beta chain) emerged from a study of glioma-infiltrating T cells after dendritic cell vaccination. Study information: Three intradermal dendritic cell vaccine injections were given every two weeks.

Specified time point: after dendritic cell vaccination, including at tumor progression/relapse. All glioblastoma patients lacked an isocitrate dehydrogenase mutation. The repertoire was sequenced with immunoSEQ multiplex PCR; TCRdb's copy has only in-frame clones and lacks some. The sample lists more than 70,000 clones; around 87% were seen once. CDR1 is MGHDK, CDR2 SYGVNS, per germline. V lost 3 bases and J lost 5, with 14 bases in between. The CDR3 runs to 16 residues. Remarks on this clone: Its antigen is not known.

Notes on the study in general: Survival was not directly related to TCR clonality in these patients. Only a small number of patients had complete blood and tumor samples.

This rearrangement joins TRBV25-1 to TRBJ1-6, with D unresolved. This receptor was taken from a human donor with glioblastoma. The material sequenced was blood, taken after dendritic cell vaccination. Here the CDR3 reads CASSDYQRRHNSPLHF. CDR3 nucleotide sequence: TGTGCCAGCAGTGATTACCAGCGACGCCATAATTCACCCCTCCACTTT.